This T cell receptor (beta chain) was captured in a study of blood T cell repertoires in COVID-19. About the research overall: COVID-19 samples collected from the United States, Italy and Spain covered acute and convalescent phases. In each case, the material was cDNA or gDNA derived from T cells, B-cell-depleted T cells, or PBMCs.

Germline lookup yields CDR1 LGHNA and CDR2 YSLEER. V was shortened by 0 bases and J by 9 bases, with 21 bases between the two germline ends. This CDR3 is built from 18 residues. TCRdb's copy holds only in-frame clones and misses some; the assay was immunoSEQ multiplex PCR. The sample carries 100,000 to 150,000 clones, over 70% recorded once. This chain uses TRBV4-3 with TRBJ1-6, with D unresolved. Specimen: peripheral blood. The receptor was isolated from a man older than 75 with active or convalescent COVID-19. The CDR3 DNA is TGCGCCAGCAGCCAAGAATCTTCAGGTTCCTTTTCAAGTTCACCCCTCCACTTT. This translates into CASSQESSGSFSSSPLHF.